The subject of this entry is one TCR beta chain. Its antigen remains unknown. TCRdb reanalysed the reads using MiXCR and keeps one entry per CDR3 protein. The table records about 110,000 distinct CDR3 sequences, roughly 39% of them present only once. The CDR3 runs to 17 residues. V was pared by 6 bases and J by 5 bases, with 9 bases of the junction left unmatched. The data belong to a study of T cell repertoires in cytomegalovirus infection. The specimen was CD8+ T cells from cultured PBMCs, collected from culture after CMV antigen stimulation. The chain combines TRBV12-3 or TRBV12-4 with TRBJ2-1; 14 bases align to TRBD2. This clonotype originated in a human donor in good health (CMV status not recorded). Some clones in this sample may be carry-over from other donors' samples. CDR3 coding DNA: TGTGCCAGCAGGGGTGGACTAGCGGGGGGCCTCAACAATGAGCAGTTCTTC. Protein sequence: CASRGGLAGGLNNEQFF.